This T cell receptor (beta chain) stems from a study of memory CD8 T cells in hepatitis C reinfection. On the study more broadly: A couple of donors resolved primary infection, then developed chronic reinfection. Reinfection meant HCV RNA positivity after two negatives ≥60 days apart.

Time point specified: pre-reinfection, 55 to 20 weeks before reinfection detection. TCR sequencing was done directly ex vivo on sorted cells, without expansion in vitro. Total naive CD8 T cells were sorted as viable CD3+ CD8+ CD45RO- cells from two donors. Only in-frame clones appear in the TCRdb table, and some are missing; sequencing was by immunoSEQ multiplex PCR. In the table there are over 50,000 clones, 89% of which are singletons. V was shortened by 4 bases and J by 10 bases, with 13 bases between the two germline ends. This CDR3 comprises 12 residues. Per germline, CDR1 MNHEY and CDR2 SVGAGI. Sequencing was performed on naive CD8+ T cells sorted from blood. The origin of this receptor is a man in his late teens or twenties with hepatitis C virus infection. The V gene is TRBV6-5, the J gene TRBJ1-2, with D uncertain. DNA of the CDR3: TGTGCCAGCAGTTCGCTGCGGGATCACTACACCTTC. Translation gives CASSSLRDHYTF.